This T cell receptor beta chain was sequenced in a study of blood T cell repertoires in COVID-19. Looking at the study overall: Collection of acute and convalescent COVID-19 samples took place in the United States, Italy and Spain. Sources were T cells, B-cell-depleted T cells, or PBMCs; the material itself was cDNA or gDNA.

Study processing details: Estimated nucleated cell counts came from reference gene primer amplification. TCRdb keeps only in-frame clones here, not all; method: immunoSEQ multiplex PCR. The V and J calls and clone size are taken from that table; D and trimming were inferred from the DNA. The sample has 300,000 to 400,000 clones; about 88% are singletons. The CDR3 has 15 amino acids. Trimming removed 1 base from V and 5 bases from J, with 14 bases in between. From germline, CDR1 is MNHEY and CDR2 SMNVEV (reference sequence). Sequenced material: peripheral blood. This TCR derives from a human donor in a cohort sampled during active COVID-19. This rearrangement joins TRBV27 to TRBJ1-1; D is perhaps TRBD1 (5 bases). The CDR3 protein is CASSLYRGLTTEAFF. The CDR3 DNA is TGTGCCAGCAGTTTATATAGGGGCTTGACGACTGAAGCTTTCTTT.